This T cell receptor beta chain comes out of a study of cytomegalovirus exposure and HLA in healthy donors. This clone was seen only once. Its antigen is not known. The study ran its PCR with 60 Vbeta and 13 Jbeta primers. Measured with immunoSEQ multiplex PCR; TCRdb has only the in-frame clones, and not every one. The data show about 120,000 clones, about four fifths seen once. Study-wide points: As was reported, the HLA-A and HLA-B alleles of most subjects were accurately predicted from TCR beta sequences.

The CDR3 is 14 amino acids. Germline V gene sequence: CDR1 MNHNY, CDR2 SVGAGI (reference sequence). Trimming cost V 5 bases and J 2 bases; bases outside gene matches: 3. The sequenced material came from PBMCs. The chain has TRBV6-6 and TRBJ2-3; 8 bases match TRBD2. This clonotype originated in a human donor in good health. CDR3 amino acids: CASSLAGYTDTQYF. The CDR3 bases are TGTGCCAGCAGTCTAGCGGGTTACACAGATACGCAGTATTTT.